A selection of T cell receptor beta chains follows, all from one sample in a study of cytomegalovirus exposure and HLA in healthy donors. The data were produced by immunoSEQ multiplex PCR, yet TCRdb's version contains in-frame clones alone and is incomplete. This sample has 150,000 to 200,000 clones, with roughly two thirds found just once. Material for sequencing was PBMCs. The source of these receptors is a middle-aged woman in good health and CMV-seropositive. Each CDR3 is given with its conserved first and last residue. D genes are given only for firm matches. The size entry is marked missing in some rows and otherwise reads once, few, many or a size class.

cdr3_length,v_call,clone_size,j_call,d_call,cdr3_nt,cdr3_aa
13,TRBV7-3,-,TRBJ1-1,-,TGTGCCAGCAGCTTAATGGCGAACACTGAAGCTTTCTTT,CASSLMANTEAFF
11,TRBV19,-,TRBJ2-6,-,TGTGCCGTCGGGGGGGCCAACGTCCTGACTTTC,CAVGGANVLTF
16,TRBV5-6,-,TRBJ2-5,TRBD1,TGTGCCAGCAGTACAGGGACAGGGGGCCCTCAAGAGACCCAGTACTTC,CASSTGTGGPQETQYF
13,TRBV7-8,-,TRBJ1-2,-,TGTGCCAGCAGCGACAAAAGACAGCGTGGCTACACCTTC,CASSDKRQRGYTF
13,TRBV18,-,TRBJ2-7,TRBD1,TGTGCCAGCTCACTCTTGGACAGGGACGAGCAGTACTTC,CASSLLDRDEQYF
18,TRBV7-9,-,TRBJ2-2,TRBD2,TGTGCCAGCACCCAATTGAAACTAGCGGGAGGGACAACCGGGGAGCTGTTTTTT,CASTQLKLAGGTTGELFF
14,TRBV9,many,TRBJ2-3,TRBD2,TGTGCCAGCAGCGTAGAGGGGACTAGAGATACGCAGTATTTT,CASSVEGTRDTQYF
14,TRBV12-5,-,TRBJ2-1,TRBD2,TGTGCTAGTGGTTCTAGCGGGGGGGGAAATGAGCAGTTCTTC,CASGSSGGGNEQFF
14,TRBV9,-,TRBJ2-2,TRBD2,TGTGCCAGCACCTGGGGGACTACTGGCGGGGAGCTGTTTTTT,CASTWGTTGGELFF
12,TRBV29-1,-,TRBJ2-7,TRBD1,TGCAGCGCCCGACAGGGGTCCTACGAGCAGTACTTC,CSARQGSYEQYF
14,TRBV19,few,TRBJ2-1,-,TGTGCCAGTGGCCGTTCGTTCCAAGAAAATGAGCAGTTCTTC,CASGRSFQENEQFF
13,TRBV28,-,TRBJ1-2,-,TGTGCCAGCAGTTTAAAGGGAAGGGGGAACTACACCTTC,CASSLKGRGNYTF
15,TRBV27,-,TRBJ2-7,TRBD2,TGTGCCAGCAGTTTTGCTAGCGGGAGCCCCTACGAGCAGTACTTC,CASSFASGSPYEQYF
16,TRBV7-2,-,TRBJ1-2,-,TGTGCCAGCAGCTTCACCCCGGGTAGTCGAGTCAGTGGCTACACCTTC,CASSFTPGSRVSGYTF
15,TRBV5-4,-,TRBJ2-3,-,TGTGCCAGCAGCTTGGGAGGTCTCGTTACAGATACGCAGTATTTT,CASSLGGLVTDTQYF
15,TRBV5-4,-,TRBJ1-1,TRBD1,TGTGCCAGCAGCTTTCCCCTACAGGGGGACACTGAAGCTTTCTTT,CASSFPLQGDTEAFF
17,TRBV4-3,-,TRBJ1-2,TRBD1,TGCGCCAGCAGCCAAGATGGGACAGGGATTAGTAACTATGGCTACACCTTC,CASSQDGTGISNYGYTF
14,TRBV6-5,-,TRBJ2-7,TRBD2,TGTGCCAGCAGTTACGGGGACTACTCCTACGAGCAGTACTTC,CASSYGDYSYEQYF
11,TRBV28,-,TRBJ2-7,-,TGTGCCAGCAGCTCACCCTACGAGCAGTACTTC,CASSSPYEQYF
13,TRBV5-8,-,TRBJ1-1,-,TGTGCCAGCAGCTTACGGGGGAACACTGAAGCTTTCTTT,CASSLRGNTEAFF
11,TRBV6-1,-,TRBJ1-2,-,TGTGCCGGCGGGGGGTCCTATGGCTACACCTTC,CAGGGSYGYTF
15,TRBV4-3,few,TRBJ1-4,-,TGCGCCAGCAGCCAAGATCTTGGTTACAGGGAAAAACTGTTTTTT,CASSQDLGYREKLFF
13,TRBV29-1,few,TRBJ1-2,-,TGCAGCGTTGAGCGGACTTCTAACTATGGCTACACCTTC,CSVERTSNYGYTF
17,TRBV19,-,TRBJ2-1,TRBD2,TGTGCCAGTAGTATATTGCGAGCGGGAGGGGGCTACAATGAGCAGTTCTTC,CASSILRAGGGYNEQFF
15,TRBV7-2,once,TRBJ2-7,TRBD2,TGTGCCAGCAGCTTAGCCCTCACTAGCGTGGGCGAGCAGTACTTC,CASSLALTSVGEQYF
16,TRBV5-1,-,TRBJ2-5,-,TGCGCCAGCAGCTTGGTGTTCCAGGGGCTACAAGAGACCCAGTACTTC,CASSLVFQGLQETQYF
12,TRBV10-3,few,TRBJ2-5,-,TGTGCCATCAGTGACATTCAAGAGACCCAGTACTTC,CAISDIQETQYF
12,TRBV7-9,-,TRBJ1-2,-,TGTTCCAGCAGCTTCGGGATAGAGGGCTACCCCTTC,CSSSFGIEGYPF
15,TRBV7-9,-,TRBJ2-7,TRBD2,TGTGCCAGCAGCTTAAGCCCCCTTGGCGGGGGCGAGCAGTACTTC,CASSLSPLGGGEQYF
14,TRBV12-5,once,TRBJ1-4,-,TGTGCTAGTGCCCTAACAGGGCGACGCGAAAAACTGTTTTTT,CASALTGRREKLFF
16,TRBV18,-,TRBJ2-3,-,TGTGCCAGCTCACCAACTGGAAGAGGGAGCACAGATACGCAGTATTTT,CASSPTGRGSTDTQYF
15,TRBV5-1,-,TRBJ2-7,TRBD1,TGCGCCAGCAGCTTGGGGAGGGACAGGGTCCACGAGCAGTACTTC,CASSLGRDRVHEQYF
14,TRBV7-2,-,TRBJ2-5,TRBD2,TGTGCCAGCAGCTTAGGCGGGGGCCAAGAGACCCAGTACTTC,CASSLGGGQETQYF
15,TRBV27,-,TRBJ1-2,TRBD1,TGTGCCAGTACTCCCCGGGACAGGGTGTACTATGGCTACACCTTC,CASTPRDRVYYGYTF
14,TRBV27,few,TRBJ1-1,-,TGTGCCAGCAGTCCCTATGTCCTGAACACTGAAGCTTTCTTT,CASSPYVLNTEAFF
14,TRBV5-4,few,TRBJ1-4,-,TGTGCCAGCAGCTTGACAGGCCCTAATGAAAAACTGTTTTTT,CASSLTGPNEKLFF
15,TRBV18,-,TRBJ2-1,TRBD2,TGTGCCAGCTCCCCGGGACTAGGAGAAGACAATGAGCAGTTCTTC,CASSPGLGEDNEQFF
15,TRBV6-5,once,TRBJ2-3,TRBD2,TGTGCCAGCAGTTACGGCGGGAGGGCCCCAGATACGCAGTATTTT,CASSYGGRAPDTQYF
14,TRBV7-2,-,TRBJ2-2,-,TGTGCCAGCAGCTCTGCAGGGATTACCGGGGAGCTGTTTTTT,CASSSAGITGELFF
14,TRBV14,-,TRBJ1-2,TRBD1,TGTGCCAGCAGCCCGAGCCTGACAGGGTCCGGCTACACCTTC,CASSPSLTGSGYTF
13,TRBV5-4,-,TRBJ1-2,TRBD1,TGTGCCAGCATTCAAGGACAGGGTGATGGCTACACCTTC,CASIQGQGDGYTF
12,TRBV11-3,-,TRBJ1-1,TRBD1,TGTGCCAGCAGCTTAAGACAGGGGGAGGCTTTCTTT,CASSLRQGEAFF
14,TRBV6-5,few,TRBJ1-5,TRBD1,TGTGCCGGCGCGTTACAGGGGGGAGGTCAGCCCCAGCATTTT,CAGALQGGGQPQHF
18,TRBV4-3,-,TRBJ2-2,-,TGCGCCAGCAGCCAAGAATCGGGTGGCGGGGCAATCACCGGGGAGCTGTTTTTT,CASSQESGGGAITGELFF
15,TRBV9,once,TRBJ1-6,-,TGTGCCAGCAGCGCGCCCGACAGGACTAATTCACCCCTCCACTTT,CASSAPDRTNSPLHF